This T cell receptor beta chain was captured by sequencing in a study of OX40 agonist ivuxolimab in advanced cancers. V lost 1 base, J lost 7 bases, and 19 bases lay in between. CDR1 MNHEY and CDR2 SVGAGI come from the germline V gene. The CDR3 sequence is 16 residues long. Assay used: immunoSEQ multiplex PCR; TCRdb lists only in-frame clones, some missing. This table has tens of thousands of clones, roughly 92% appearing once. The chain employs TRBV6-5 and TRBJ1-1; maybe TRBD1 (5 bases). The TCR was taken from an adult with an advanced solid tumor such as melanoma, head and neck, liver or kidney cancer. The sequencing used CD4+ or CD8+ T cells sorted from blood, collected in a trial of the OX40 agonist ivuxolimab. CDR3 coding DNA: TGTGCCAGCAGTTACTTAGGGACGGGGGTTGTGGGTGAAGCTTTCTTT. This sequence encodes CASSYLGTGVVGEAFF.